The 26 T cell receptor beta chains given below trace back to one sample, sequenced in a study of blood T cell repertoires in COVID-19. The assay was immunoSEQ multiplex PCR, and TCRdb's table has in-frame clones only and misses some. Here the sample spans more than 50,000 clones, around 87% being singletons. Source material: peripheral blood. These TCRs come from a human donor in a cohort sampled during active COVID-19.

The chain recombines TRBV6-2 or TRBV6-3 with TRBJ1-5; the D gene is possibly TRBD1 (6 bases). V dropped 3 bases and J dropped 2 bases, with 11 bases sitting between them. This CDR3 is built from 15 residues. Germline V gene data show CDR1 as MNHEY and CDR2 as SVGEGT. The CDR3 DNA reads TGTGCCAGCAGTTATAGACAGGCAGGCAATCAGCCCCAGCATTTT. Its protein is CASSYRQAGNQPQHF.

The CDR3 DNA reads TGTGCTAGTGGTCTGGGTCACAATCAGCCCCAGCATTTT. Residues: CASGLGHNQPQHF. The V and J genes are TRBV12-5 and TRBJ1-5; D is uncertain. The V gene lost 5 bases and the J gene lost 3 bases, with 8 bases spanning the gap. Looked up from germline, CDR1 is LGHNT and CDR2 is FRNRAP. The CDR3 contains 13 residues. The full variable domain, in which reference TRBV12-5 and TRBJ1-5 provide the parts outside the CDR3, is DARVTQTPRHKVTEMGQEVTMRCQPILGHNTVFWYRQTMMQGLELLAYFRNRAPLDDSGMPKDRFSAEMPDATLATLKIQPSEPRDSAVYFCASGLGHNQPQHFGDGTRLSIL.

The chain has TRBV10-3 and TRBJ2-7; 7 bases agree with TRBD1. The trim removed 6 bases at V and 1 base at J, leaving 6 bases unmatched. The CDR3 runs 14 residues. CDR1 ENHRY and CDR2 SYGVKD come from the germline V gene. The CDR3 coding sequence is TGTGCCATCAGGAGGGGACAGACTTCCTACGAGCAGTACTTC. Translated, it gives CAIRRGQTSYEQYF.

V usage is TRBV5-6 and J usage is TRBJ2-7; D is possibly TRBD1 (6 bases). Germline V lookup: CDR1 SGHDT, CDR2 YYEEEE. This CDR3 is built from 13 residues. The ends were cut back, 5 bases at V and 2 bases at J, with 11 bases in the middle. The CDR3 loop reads CASSRDITYEQYF. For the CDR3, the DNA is TGTGCCAGCAGTCGGGACATCACCTACGAGCAGTACTTC.

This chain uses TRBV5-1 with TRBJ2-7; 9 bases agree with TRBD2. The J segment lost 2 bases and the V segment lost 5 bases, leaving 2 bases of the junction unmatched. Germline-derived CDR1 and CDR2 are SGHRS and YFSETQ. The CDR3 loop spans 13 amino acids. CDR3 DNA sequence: TGCGCCAGCAGTATAGCGGGAGCCTACGAGCAGTACTTC. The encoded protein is CASSIAGAYEQYF.

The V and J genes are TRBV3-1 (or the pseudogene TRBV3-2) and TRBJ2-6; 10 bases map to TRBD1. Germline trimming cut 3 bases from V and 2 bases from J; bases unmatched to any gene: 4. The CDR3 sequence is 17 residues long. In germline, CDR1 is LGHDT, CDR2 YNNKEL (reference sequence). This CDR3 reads CASSQRTGGTGANVLTF. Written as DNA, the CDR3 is TGTGCCAGCAGCCAGCGGACAGGGGGGACTGGGGCCAACGTCCTGACTTTC.

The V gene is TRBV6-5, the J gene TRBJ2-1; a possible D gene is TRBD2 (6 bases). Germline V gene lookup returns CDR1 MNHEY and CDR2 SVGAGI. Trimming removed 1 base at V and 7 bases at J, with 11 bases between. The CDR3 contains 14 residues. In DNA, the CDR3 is TGTGCCAGCAGTTACTGGGGGGTCGGGAATGAGCAGTTCTTC. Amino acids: CASSYWGVGNEQFF.

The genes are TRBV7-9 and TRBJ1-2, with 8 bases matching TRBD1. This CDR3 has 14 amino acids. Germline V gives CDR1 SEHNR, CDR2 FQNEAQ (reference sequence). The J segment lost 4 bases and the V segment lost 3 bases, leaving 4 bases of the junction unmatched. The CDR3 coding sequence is TGTGCCAGCAGCTTTCCCGGACAGGGCTATGGCTACACCTTC. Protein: CASSFPGQGYGYTF.

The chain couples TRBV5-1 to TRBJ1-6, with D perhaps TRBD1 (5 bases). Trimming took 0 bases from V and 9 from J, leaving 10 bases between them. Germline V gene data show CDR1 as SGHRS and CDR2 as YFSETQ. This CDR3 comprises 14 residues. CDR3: CASSLGDRTSPLHF. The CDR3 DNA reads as TGCGCCAGCAGCTTGGGTGACAGAACTTCACCCCTCCACTTT.

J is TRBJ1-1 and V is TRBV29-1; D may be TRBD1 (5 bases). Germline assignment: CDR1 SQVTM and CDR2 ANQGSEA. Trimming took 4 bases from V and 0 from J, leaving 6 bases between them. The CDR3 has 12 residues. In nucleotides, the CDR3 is TGCAGCGTTGGACAGCTGAACACTGAAGCTTTCTTT. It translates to CSVGQLNTEAFF. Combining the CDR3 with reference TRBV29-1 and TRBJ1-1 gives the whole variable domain SAVISQKPSRDICQRGTSLTIQCQVDSQVTMMFWYRQQPGQSLTLIATANQGSEATYESGFVIDKFPISRPNLTFSTLTVSNMSPEDSSIYLCSVGQLNTEAFFGQGTRLTVV.

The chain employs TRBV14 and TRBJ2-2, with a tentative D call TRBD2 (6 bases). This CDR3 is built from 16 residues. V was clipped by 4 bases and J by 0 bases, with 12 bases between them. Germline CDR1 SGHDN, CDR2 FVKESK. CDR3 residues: CASSPGGTSNTGELFF. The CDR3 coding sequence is TGTGCCAGCAGCCCCGGCGGGACCTCGAACACCGGGGAGCTGTTTTTT.

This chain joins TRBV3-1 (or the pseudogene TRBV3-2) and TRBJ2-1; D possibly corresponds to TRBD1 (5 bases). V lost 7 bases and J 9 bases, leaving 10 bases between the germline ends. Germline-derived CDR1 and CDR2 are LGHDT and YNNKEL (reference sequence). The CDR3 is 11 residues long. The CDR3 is CASKGLGEQFF. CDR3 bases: TGTGCCAGCAAGGGGTTGGGTGAGCAGTTCTTC.

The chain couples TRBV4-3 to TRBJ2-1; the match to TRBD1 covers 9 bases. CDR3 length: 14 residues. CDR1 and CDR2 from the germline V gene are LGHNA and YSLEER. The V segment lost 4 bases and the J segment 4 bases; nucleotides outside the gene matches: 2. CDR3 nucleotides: TGCGCCAGCAGCCTGGGACAGGGATACAATGAGCAGTTCTTC. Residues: CASSLGQGYNEQFF.

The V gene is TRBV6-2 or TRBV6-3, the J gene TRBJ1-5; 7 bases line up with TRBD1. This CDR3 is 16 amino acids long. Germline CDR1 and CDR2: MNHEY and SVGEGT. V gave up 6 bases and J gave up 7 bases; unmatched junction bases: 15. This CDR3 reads CASSKDRPTTRQPQHF. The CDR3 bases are TGTGCCAGCAGCAAGGACAGGCCCACCACCCGGCAGCCCCAGCATTTT.

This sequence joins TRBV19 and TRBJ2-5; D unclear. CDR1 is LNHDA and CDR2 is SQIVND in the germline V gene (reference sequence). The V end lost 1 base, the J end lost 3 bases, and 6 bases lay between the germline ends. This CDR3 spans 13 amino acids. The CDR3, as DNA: TGTGCCAGTAGTATAGGGCCGAAAGAGACCCAGTACTTC. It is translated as CASSIGPKETQYF.

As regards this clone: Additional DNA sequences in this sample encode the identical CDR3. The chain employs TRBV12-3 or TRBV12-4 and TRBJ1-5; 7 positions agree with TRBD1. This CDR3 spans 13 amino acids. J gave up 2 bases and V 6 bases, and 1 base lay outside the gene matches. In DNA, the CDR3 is TGTGCCAGCAGCGGGACAGGCAATCAGCCCCAGCATTTT. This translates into CASSGTGNQPQHF.

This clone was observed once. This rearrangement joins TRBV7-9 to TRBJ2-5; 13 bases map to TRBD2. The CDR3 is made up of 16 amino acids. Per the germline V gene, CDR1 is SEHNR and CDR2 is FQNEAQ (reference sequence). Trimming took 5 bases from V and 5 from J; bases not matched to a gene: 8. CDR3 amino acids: CASSRLAGGVGETQYF. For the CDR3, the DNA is TGTGCCAGCAGCCGACTAGCGGGGGGCGTAGGGGAGACCCAGTACTTC.

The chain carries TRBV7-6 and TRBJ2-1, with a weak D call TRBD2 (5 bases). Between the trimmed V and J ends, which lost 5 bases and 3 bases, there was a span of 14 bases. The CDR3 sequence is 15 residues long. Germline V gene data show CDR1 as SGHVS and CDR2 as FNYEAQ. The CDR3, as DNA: TGTGCCAGCAGCCCAACTAGAAGCTTCTACAATGAGCAGTTCTTC. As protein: CASSPTRSFYNEQFF.

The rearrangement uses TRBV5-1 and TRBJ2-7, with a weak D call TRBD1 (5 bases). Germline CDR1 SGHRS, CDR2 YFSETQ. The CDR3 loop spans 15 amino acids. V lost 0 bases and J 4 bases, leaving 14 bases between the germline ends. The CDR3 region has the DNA TGCGCCAGCAGCTTGGCTCAGGGAATGAGTTACGAGCAGTACTTC. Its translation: CASSLAQGMSYEQYF.

The CDR3 nucleotides read TGTGCCTGGAGTCCGAGCCTTCTTAACACCGGGGAGCTGTTTTTT. Translating gives CAWSPSLLNTGELFF. The chain uses TRBV30 and TRBJ2-2; D remains unclear. The germline gives CDR1 GTSNPN, CDR2 SVGIG (reference sequence). This CDR3 contains 15 residues. Trimming left V 2 bases short and J 2 bases short, with 12 bases between.

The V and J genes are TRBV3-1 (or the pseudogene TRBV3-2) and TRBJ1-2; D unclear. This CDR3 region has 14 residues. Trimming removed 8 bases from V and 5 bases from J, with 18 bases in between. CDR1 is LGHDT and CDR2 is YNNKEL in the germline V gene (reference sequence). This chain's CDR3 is CASGLKPFVYGYTF. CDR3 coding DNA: TGTGCCAGCGGGCTTAAGCCCTTTGTATATGGCTACACCTTC.

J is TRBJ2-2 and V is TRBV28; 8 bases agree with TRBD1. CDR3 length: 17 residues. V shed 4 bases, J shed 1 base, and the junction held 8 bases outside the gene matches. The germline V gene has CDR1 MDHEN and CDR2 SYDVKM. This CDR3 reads CASSSREGTGNTGELFF. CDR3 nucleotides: TGTGCCAGCAGTTCGAGAGAAGGGACAGGGAACACCGGGGAGCTGTTTTTT. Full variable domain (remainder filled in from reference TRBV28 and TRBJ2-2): DVKVTQSSRYLVKRTGEKVFLECVQDMDHENMFWYRQDPGLGLRLIYFSYDVKMKEKGDIPEGYSVSREKKERFSLILESASTNQTSMYLCASSSREGTGNTGELFFGEGSRLTVL.

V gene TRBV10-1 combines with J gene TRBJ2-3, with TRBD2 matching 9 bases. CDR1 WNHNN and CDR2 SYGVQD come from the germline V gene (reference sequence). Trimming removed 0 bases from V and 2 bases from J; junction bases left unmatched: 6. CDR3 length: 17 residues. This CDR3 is CASSESSSGDSTDTQYF. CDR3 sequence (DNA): TGCGCCAGCAGTGAGTCGTCTAGCGGGGACTCCACAGATACGCAGTATTTT.

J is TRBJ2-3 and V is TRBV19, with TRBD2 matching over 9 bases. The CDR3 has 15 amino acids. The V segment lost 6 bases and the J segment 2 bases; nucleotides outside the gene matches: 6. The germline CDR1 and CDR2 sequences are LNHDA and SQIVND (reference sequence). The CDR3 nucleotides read TGTGCCAGTAGGACCCTAGCGGGGCTCACAGATACGCAGTATTTT. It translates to CASRTLAGLTDTQYF.

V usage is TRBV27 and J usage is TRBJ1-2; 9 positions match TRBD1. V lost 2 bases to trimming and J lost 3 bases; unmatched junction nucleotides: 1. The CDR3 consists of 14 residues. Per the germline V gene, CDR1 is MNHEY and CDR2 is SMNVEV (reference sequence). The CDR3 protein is CASSLGQGHYGYTF. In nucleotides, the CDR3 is TGTGCCAGCAGTTTAGGACAGGGGCACTATGGCTACACCTTC.

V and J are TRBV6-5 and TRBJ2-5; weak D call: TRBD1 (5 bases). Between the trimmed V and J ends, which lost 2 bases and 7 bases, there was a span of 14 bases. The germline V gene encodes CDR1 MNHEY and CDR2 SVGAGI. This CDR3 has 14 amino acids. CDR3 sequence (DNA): TGTGCCAGCAGTTACGGGGTCTCCCAGGGGACCCAGTACTTC. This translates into CASSYGVSQGTQYF.